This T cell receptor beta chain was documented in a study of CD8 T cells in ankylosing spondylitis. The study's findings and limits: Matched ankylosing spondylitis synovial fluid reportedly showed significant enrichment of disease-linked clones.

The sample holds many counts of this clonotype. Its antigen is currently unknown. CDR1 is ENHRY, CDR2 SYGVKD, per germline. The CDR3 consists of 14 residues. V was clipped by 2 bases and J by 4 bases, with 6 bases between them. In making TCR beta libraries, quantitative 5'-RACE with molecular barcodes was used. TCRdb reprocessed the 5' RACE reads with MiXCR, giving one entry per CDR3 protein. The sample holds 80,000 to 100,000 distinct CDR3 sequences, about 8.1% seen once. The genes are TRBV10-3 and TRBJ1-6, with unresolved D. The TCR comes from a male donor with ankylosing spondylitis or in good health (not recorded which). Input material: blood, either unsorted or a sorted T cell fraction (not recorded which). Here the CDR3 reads CAISEIQYNSPLHF. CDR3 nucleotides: TGTGCCATCAGTGAGATACAATATAATTCACCCCTCCACTTT.